This is a list of T cell receptor beta chains from one sample in a study of glioma-infiltrating T cells after dendritic cell vaccination. TCRdb's copy holds only in-frame clones and misses some; the assay was immunoSEQ multiplex PCR. The table records 70,000 to 100,000 clones, around four fifths of them present only once. The sample here was blood, taken after dendritic cell vaccination. The source is a human donor with glioblastoma. The CDR3 runs from the conserved cysteine through the conserved F or W. The D gene is left open where the match is weak. Clone sizes are given selectively: once, few, many, or a class where the clone is expanded.

15	.	TRBD1	TRBV12-5	TRBJ1-1	TGTGCTAGTGGTTCCTTTGCTTCAGGGGGCACTGAAGCTTTCTTT	CASGSFASGGTEAFF
16	.	TRBD1	TRBV30	TRBJ2-7	TGTGCCTGGAGTGTACAAGGGACAGGATCGTCTAGCGAGCAGTACTTC	CAWSVQGTGSSSEQYF
14	once	TRBD1	TRBV19	TRBJ2-7	TGTGCCAGTAGGCCGGGACAGGGTTTCGACGAGCAGTACTTC	CASRPGQGFDEQYF
15	.	TRBD2	TRBV5-1	TRBJ2-3	TGCGCCAGCAGCTTTACCAGCGGGGACACAGATACGCAGTATTTT	CASSFTSGDTDTQYF
15	.	TRBD2	TRBV2	TRBJ2-5	TGTGCCAGCAGCGGGACTAGCGGGGAGGGTGAGACCCAGTACTTC	CASSGTSGEGETQYF
16	many	TRBD2	TRBV7-8	TRBJ2-7	TGTGCCAGCAGCGGGTGGACTAGCGGGGGGGCTGATGAGCAGTACTTC	CASSGWTSGGADEQYF
15	.	TRBD1	TRBV7-9	TRBJ1-2	TGTGCCAGCAGCCCAAGGGACAGGGCGCTCTATGGCTACACCTTC	CASSPRDRALYGYTF
16	.	TRBD1	TRBV5-6	TRBJ1-6	TGTGCCAGCAGCCCAGGGGGTGACAGGGGCCCATCACCCCTCCACTTT	CASSPGGDRGPSPLHF
15	.	.	TRBV2	TRBJ1-2	TGTGCCAGCAGTGGTCCCCGTCCCGACGGGGGTGGCTACACCTTC	CASSGPRPDGGGYTF
13	once	.	TRBV14	TRBJ2-1	TGTGCCAGCAGCCAAGTTAACAGCCTTGAGCAGTTCTTC	CASSQVNSLEQFF
16	.	.	TRBV6-5	TRBJ1-1	TGTGCCAGCAGTTACTCGAAAGGCGGAAGTAGAACTGAAGCTTTCTTT	CASSYSKGGSRTEAFF
17	few	.	TRBV11-3	TRBJ2-2	TGTGCCAGCAGCTTAGTGATCGGGACACCGAACACCGGGGAGCTGTTTTTT	CASSLVIGTPNTGELFF
15	.	TRBD2	TRBV27	TRBJ2-1	TGTGCCAGCAGACTAGCGGGGGACACTTACAATGAGCAGTTCTTC	CASRLAGDTYNEQFF
14	.	.	TRBV6-1	TRBJ1-1	TGTGCCAGCAGGGTCAGTCCCTTGAACACTGAAGCTTTCTTT	CASRVSPLNTEAFF
16	few	.	TRBV14	TRBJ2-1	TGTGCCAGCAGCCAAGATGGGGGGACGGTATACAATGAGCAGTTCTTC	CASSQDGGTVYNEQFF
12	.	.	TRBV6-1	TRBJ1-1	TGTGCCAGCAGTCTACCGGGCACTGAAGCTTTCTTT	CASSLPGTEAFF
18	.	.	TRBV19	TRBJ2-3	TGTGCCAGTAGCGATGGACAGCGCCCACCCACTAGCACAGATACGCAGTATTTT	CASSDGQRPPTSTDTQYF
16	.	.	TRBV7-2	TRBJ1-3	TGTGCCAGCAGCTTAGCGCACCAGGGGACTGGAAACACCATATATTTT	CASSLAHQGTGNTIYF
15	.	TRBD2	TRBV2	TRBJ2-1	TGTGCCAGCAGCCGAGCGGGGGGCTCCTACAATGAGCAGTTCTTC	CASSRAGGSYNEQFF
14	.	.	TRBV4-1	TRBJ1-4	TGCGCCAGCAGCCAAGAGCGGCTAAATGAAAAACTGTTTTTT	CASSQERLNEKLFF
14	.	.	TRBV7-9	TRBJ1-3	TGTGCCAGCAGCTTCCGGACAGCTGGAAACACCATATATTTT	CASSFRTAGNTIYF
12	.	TRBD1	TRBV9	TRBJ1-2	TGTGCCAGCAGCGGGACAGGGGTGCGCTACACCTTC	CASSGTGVRYTF
14	.	.	TRBV29-1	TRBJ1-3	TGCAGCGTTGAGGCCACCAACTCTGGAAACACCATATATTTT	CSVEATNSGNTIYF
14	.	.	TRBV7-6	TRBJ2-5	TGTGCCAGCACCCTAACCGGGGGCCAAGAGACCCAGTACTTC	CASTLTGGQETQYF
14	.	.	TRBV11-3	TRBJ2-1	TGTGCCAGCAGCTGGCGGGGCTCCTACAATGAGCAGTTCTTC	CASSWRGSYNEQFF
14	.	.	TRBV12-2	TRBJ1-3	TGTGCAAGTCGCTTAGGACAGGTCAGAAACACCATATATTTT	CASRLGQVRNTIYF
16	.	.	TRBV11-2	TRBJ2-7	TGTGCCAGCAGCTTAAATCCGACAGGTAAAAGCCACGAGCAGTACTTC	CASSLNPTGKSHEQYF
15	.	TRBD1	TRBV4-2	TRBJ1-1	TGTGCCAGCAGCCCCCGGGACAGGGGGAGGGTTGAAGCTTTCTTT	CASSPRDRGRVEAFF
14	once	.	TRBV18	TRBJ1-1	TGTGCCAGCTCACCAAGAGCCGCGAACACTGAAGCTTTCTTT	CASSPRAANTEAFF
17	.	TRBD2	TRBV29-1	TRBJ2-3	TGCAGCGTTGAGGGACTAGCGGGGGGGACTAGCACAGATACGCAGTATTTT	CSVEGLAGGTSTDTQYF
15	.	TRBD1	TRBV19	TRBJ2-5	TGTGCCAGTAGTACCACCGGGACAGGTCAAGAGACCCAGTACTTC	CASSTTGTGQETQYF
12	.	.	TRBV2	TRBJ1-5	TGTGCCAGCAGTACCGGGGATCAGCCCCAGCATTTT	CASSTGDQPQHF
16	.	TRBD1	TRBV5-6	TRBJ2-2	TGTGCCAGCAGACCTACGGACAGGGGTTATCCCGGGGAGCTGTTTTTT	CASRPTDRGYPGELFF
14	.	.	TRBV2	TRBJ1-5	TGTGCCAGCAGTGAACAGGGTTTGTATCAGCCCCAGCATTTT	CASSEQGLYQPQHF
15	.	.	TRBV6-6	TRBJ1-1	TGTGCCAGCAGTTACTCGGGACAATCAAACACTGAAGCTTTCTTT	CASSYSGQSNTEAFF
14	.	TRBD1	TRBV9	TRBJ1-5	TGTGCCAGCAGTGCCGGAGGGGGCCCCCAGCCCCAGCATTTT	CASSAGGGPQPQHF
14	.	.	TRBV9	TRBJ1-5	TGTGCCAGCAGCGCCGGGGACAACTATCAGCCCCAGCATTTT	CASSAGDNYQPQHF
16	.	.	TRBV4-2	TRBJ2-5	TGTGCCAGCAGCCTCGGCGAGGGGGGGGGTGGAGAGACCCAGTACTTC	CASSLGEGGGGETQYF
16	.	TRBD2	TRBV5-1	TRBJ2-3	TGCGCCAGCAGCTTGCTCGGTCTAGCGGACACAGATACGCAGTATTTT	CASSLLGLADTDTQYF
16	.	TRBD1	TRBV5-4	TRBJ1-6	TGTGCCAGCAGCTTGGCAGGGGGTGTGTCTAATTCACCCCTCCACTTT	CASSLAGGVSNSPLHF
14	few	.	TRBV18	TRBJ1-1	TGTGCCAGCTCACCGGGAGGTGGGAACACTGAAGCTTTCTTT	CASSPGGGNTEAFF
15	few	TRBD2	TRBV6-6	TRBJ2-7	TGTGCCACCCAGTTATCCCTGGGAGGGGCGGGTGAGCAGTACTTC	CATQLSLGGAGEQYF
14	.	.	TRBV27	TRBJ1-1	TGTGCCAGCAGTTCGGGCGGAGGAGGGACTGAAGCTTTCTTT	CASSSGGGGTEAFF
15	.	TRBD1	TRBV5-1	TRBJ2-2	TGCGCCAGCAGCTCCGGACAGGGCCTGACCGGGGAGCTGTTTTTT	CASSSGQGLTGELFF
14	.	.	TRBV6-6	TRBJ1-1	TGTGCCAGCAGTTACCGGGTAGGGGGTACTGAAGCTTTCTTT	CASSYRVGGTEAFF
14	.	TRBD1	TRBV6-1	TRBJ1-2	TGTGCCAGCAGTGGTTCAGGGGGCGCGAATGGCTACACCTTC	CASSGSGGANGYTF
15	.	TRBD1	TRBV13	TRBJ2-5	TGTGCCAGCAGCCCTGGACAGGGTGGCGTGGAGACCCAGTACTTC	CASSPGQGGVETQYF
19	.	.	TRBV10-3	TRBJ2-3	TGTGCCATCAGTGGGACCACGACCATGGACAGAATCCCGGCAGATACGCAGTATTTT	CAISGTTTMDRIPADTQYF
14	.	TRBD1	TRBV4-1	TRBJ2-1	TGCGCCAGCAGCCGCCTGACAGGGGGCCCTGAGCAGTTCTTC	CASSRLTGGPEQFF
15	few	.	TRBV27	TRBJ1-4	TGTGCCAGCGCTAGACGGCCTACCTTGGAAGAAAAACTGTTTTTT	CASARRPTLEEKLFF
14	.	.	TRBV6-6	TRBJ1-2	TGTGCCAGCAGTTACGTTTCAGGGGCCAGGGGCTACACCTTC	CASSYVSGARGYTF
13	.	TRBD1	TRBV2	TRBJ1-4	TGTGCCAGCAGTAGGGGGCCGGATGAAAAACTGTTTTTT	CASSRGPDEKLFF